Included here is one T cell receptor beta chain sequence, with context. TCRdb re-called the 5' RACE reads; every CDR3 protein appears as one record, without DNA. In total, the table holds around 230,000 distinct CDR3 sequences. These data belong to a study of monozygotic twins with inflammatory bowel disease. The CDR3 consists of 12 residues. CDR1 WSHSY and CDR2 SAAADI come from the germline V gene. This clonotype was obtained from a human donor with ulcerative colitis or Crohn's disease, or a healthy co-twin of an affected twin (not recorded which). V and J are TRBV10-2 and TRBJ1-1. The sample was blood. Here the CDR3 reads CASSHGNTEAFF.